One sample yielded the 20 T cell receptor beta chains listed below, sequenced in a study of blood T cells in healthy people across ages. Next came a second PCR, run for about 6 to 12 cycles, which used a sample-barcoded 5' primer along with a J-beta primer mix. Each CDR3 protein is one row after TCRdb ran MiXCR on the 5' RACE reads. The profile shows about 1,000,000 distinct CDR3 sequences, 45% of them singletons. Sequences were obtained from blood. The receptors originated from a woman aged 55-69 years in good health.

The chain's CDR3 is CASKKNTGELFF. DNA of the CDR3: TGTGCCAGCAAAAAAAACACCGGGGAGCTGTTTTTT. The chain combines TRBV6-4 with TRBJ2-2, with D unresolved. This CDR3 spans 12 amino acids. Looked up from germline, CDR1 is MRHNA and CDR2 is SNTAGT. V was pared by 7 bases and J by 2 bases, with 5 bases between.

In its sample, this clonotype was seen once. The chain employs TRBV6-5 and TRBJ2-6, with D tentatively TRBD2 (6 bases). The germline gives CDR1 MNHEY, CDR2 SVGAGI. The CDR3 spans 17 residues. Trimming stripped 0 bases from V and 4 bases from J, with 13 bases between. The CDR3 region has the DNA TGTGCCAGCAGTTACTCACGAACGGCGGGGGGGGCCAACGTCCTGACTTTC. This codes for CASSYSRTAGGANVLTF.

This clonotype came up a few times. The rearrangement links TRBV5-5 to TRBJ2-3; D possibly corresponds to TRBD1 (5 bases). Trimming pared 0 bases from V and 5 bases from J, leaving 16 bases between. The V gene's germline CDR1 is SGHKS and CDR2 YYEKEE (reference sequence). The CDR3 covers 16 residues. The CDR3 is CASSLVRQGVGDTQYF. Here the CDR3 DNA reads TGTGCCAGCAGCTTGGTGAGGCAGGGCGTAGGAGATACGCAGTATTTT.

This clonotype was seen a handful of times. The chain couples TRBV7-2 to TRBJ2-1; 12 bases map to TRBD2. With 7 bases clipped from V and 1 base from J, the junction kept 11 bases outside the gene matches. The CDR3 has 18 amino acids. Looked up from germline, CDR1 is SGHTA and CDR2 is FQGNSA. The CDR3 protein is CASTRGGLAGGSYNEQFF. The CDR3 bases are TGTGCCAGCACCCGCGGGGGGCTAGCGGGAGGGTCCTACAATGAGCAGTTCTTC.

The chain has TRBV6-6 and TRBJ2-4, with D maybe TRBD2 (6 bases). The V and J ends lost 6 bases and 6 bases respectively, with 15 bases between them. From germline, CDR1 is MNHNY and CDR2 SVGAGI (reference sequence). The length of the CDR3 is 14 residues. The CDR3 region is CASSPVAAGNIQYF. DNA of the CDR3: TGTGCCAGCAGCCCGGTAGCGGCCGGAAACATTCAGTACTTC.

The genes are TRBV10-2 and TRBJ2-7; D uncertain. TRBJ2-5 matches the DNA end more closely, so the J call is doubtful. From germline, CDR1 is WSHSY and CDR2 SAAADI. CDR3 length equals 12 residues. This CDR3 is CASSESPETQYF. The CDR3 nucleotides read TGCGCCAGCAGTGAGTCTCCGGAGACCCAGTACTTC.

This clonotype was recorded many times. V is TRBV29-1 and J is TRBJ2-3, with 9 bases that match TRBD2. CDR1 SQVTM and CDR2 ANQGSEA come from the germline V gene. The CDR3 is 14 residues long. The junction had 7 bases not matched to a gene; V was cut back by 7 bases and J by 2 bases. CDR3 residues: CSAPAGGPTDTQYF. CDR3 sequence (DNA): TGCAGCGCTCCAGCGGGAGGACCCACAGATACGCAGTATTTT.

This clonotype was seen a handful of times. The chain employs TRBV11-2 and TRBJ2-7, with unresolved D. This CDR3 spans 14 amino acids. V was clipped by 0 bases and J by 0 bases, with 6 bases between them. Germline CDR1 reads SGHAT; CDR2 reads FQNNGV. The CDR3 protein is CASSLESSSYEQYF. CDR3 DNA sequence: TGTGCCAGCAGCTTAGAATCGAGCTCCTACGAGCAGTACTTC.

This clonotype was seen more than once but under ten times. The V call is TRBV4-2, the J call TRBJ2-7; D perhaps matches TRBD2 (5 bases). CDR3 length: 14 residues. Germline V lookup: CDR1 LGHNA, CDR2 YNFKEQ. Between the trimmed V and J ends, which lost 4 bases and 0 bases, there was a span of 10 bases. The CDR3 region has the DNA TGTGCCAGCAGCCCGACTATGTCCTCCTACGAGCAGTACTTC. It encodes CASSPTMSSYEQYF.

The chain employs TRBV12-3 or TRBV12-4 and TRBJ1-5, with a possible D match to TRBD1 (5 bases). The length of the CDR3 is 14 residues. Trimming stripped 6 bases from V and 2 bases from J, with 11 bases between. CDR3 sequence: CASRHSGGNQPQHF. For the CDR3, the DNA is TGTGCCAGCAGGCATTCGGGGGGCAATCAGCCCCAGCATTTT.

The rearrangement links TRBV6-1 to TRBJ2-1; 7 positions match TRBD2. The V segment lost 1 base and the J segment 5 bases; nucleotides outside the gene matches: 5. This CDR3 comprises 15 residues. Germline CDR1 reads MNHNS; CDR2 reads SASEGT. The CDR3 sequence is CASSEGSGPNNEQFF. In DNA form, the CDR3 reads TGTGCCAGCAGTGAAGGTAGCGGGCCCAACAATGAGCAGTTCTTC.

This clonotype was seen a single time. The V call is TRBV7-3, the J call TRBJ2-5; perhaps TRBD1 as D (7 bases). The V end lost 5 bases, the J end lost 11 bases, and 24 bases lay between the germline ends. This CDR3 is 15 amino acids long. CDR1 is SGHTA and CDR2 is FQGTGA in the germline V gene. The CDR3 DNA is TGTGCCAGCAGCCGGACAGGAGGGGCCTACAATGAGCAGTACTTC. Protein: CASSRTGGAYNEQYF.

J is TRBJ2-5 and V is TRBV14; D ambiguous. This CDR3 is 12 amino acids long. Trimming removed 3 bases at V and 7 bases at J, with 9 bases between. CDR1 is SGHDN and CDR2 is FVKESK in the germline V gene. CDR3 in amino acids: CASSHITGTQYF. The CDR3 region has the DNA TGTGCCAGCAGCCACATAACCGGGACCCAGTACTTC. The full variable domain, rest sourced from reference TRBV14 and TRBJ2-5, is EAGVTQFPSHSVIEKGQTVTLRCDPISGHDNLYWYRRVMGKEIKFLLHFVKESKQDESGMPNNRFLAERTGGTYSTLKVQPAELEDSGVYFCASSHITGTQYFGPGTRLLVL.

The chain is built from TRBV5-1 and TRBJ2-1; tentatively, D is TRBD1 or TRBD2 (5 bases each). In germline, CDR1 is SGHRS, CDR2 YFSETQ. Trimming removed 1 base at V and 10 bases at J, with 18 bases between. This CDR3 contains 15 residues. The CDR3: CASSLSPGPATEQFF. The CDR3 nucleotides read TGCGCCAGCAGCTTGTCCCCGGGACCAGCTACGGAGCAGTTCTTC.

V is TRBV12-3 or TRBV12-4 and J is TRBJ2-5; D might be TRBD2 (6 bases). The CDR3 loop spans 15 amino acids. The V end lost 6 bases, the J end lost 7 bases, and 21 bases lay between the germline ends. CDR3 in DNA: TGTGCCAGCAGGAGGACGGGAACCCACGGGGGGACCCAGTACTTC. This sequence encodes CASRRTGTHGGTQYF.

The V and J genes are TRBV12-3 or TRBV12-4 and TRBJ1-1, with a tentative D call TRBD1 (6 bases). V lost 7 bases and J 3 bases, leaving 21 bases between the germline ends. The CDR3 has 16 amino acids. CDR3 DNA sequence: TGTGCCAGCACCCGGAGGGGACACCCCACGGACACTGAAGCTTTCTTT. Translation: CASTRRGHPTDTEAFF.

The rearrangement joins TRBV9 to TRBJ2-5; D remains ambiguous. V was clipped by 1 base and J by 2 bases, with 3 bases between them. The germline CDR1 and CDR2 sequences are SGDLS and YYNGEE. The CDR3 consists of 12 residues. The CDR3 region has the DNA TGTGCCAGCAGCGTAAGTCAAGAGACCCAGTACTTC. Translated, it gives CASSVSQETQYF.

This chain links TRBV29-1 with TRBJ2-7; D uncertain. Germline CDR1 reads SQVTM; CDR2 reads ANQGSEA. This CDR3 has 12 residues. With 5 bases removed from V and 1 base from J, the gap between germline ends came to 9 bases. The CDR3, as DNA: TGCAGCGTTCACGACGGATCCTACGAGCAGTACTTC. It translates to CSVHDGSYEQYF.

This sequence joins TRBV7-3 and TRBJ2-6, with D tentatively TRBD2 (5 bases). The CDR3 runs to 17 residues. Trimming took off 2 bases at V and 0 bases at J, with 11 bases between the two ends. Per the germline V gene, CDR1 is SGHTA and CDR2 is FQGTGA. The CDR3 is CASSLEGRSSGANVLTF. The CDR3 nucleotides read TGTGCCAGCAGCTTAGAGGGTAGGAGCTCTGGGGCCAACGTCCTGACTTTC.

This clonotype appeared many times. The gene calls are TRBV3-1 and TRBJ1-2; TRBD1 is a possible D gene (6 bases). CDR1 is LGHDT and CDR2 is YNNKEL in the germline V gene (reference sequence). The CDR3 is 15 residues long. Trimming removed 4 bases from V and 5 bases from J, with 17 bases in between. CDR3 sequence: CASSLRQDGRYGYTF. The CDR3 nucleotides are TGTGCCAGCAGCCTTCGACAGGATGGGAGATATGGCTACACCTTC.